The rows below give T cell receptor beta chains drawn from one sample of a study of tumor-infiltrating lymphocytes in primary liver carcinoma. TCRdb ran MiXCR on the multiplex PCR reads and lists one entry per CDR3 protein. Of some 38,000 distinct CDR3 sequences in the sample, over 65% were seen once. Sequenced: liver tumor tissue from sampling region 4. These TCRs come from a man aged 35 to 55 with primary liver carcinoma and hepatitis B virus infection. CDR3s include the opening cysteine and the closing phenylalanine or tryptophan. A D gene is named only where the DNA matches it firmly. Clone size is not always given. Where it is, it says once, few, many or a class for expanded clones.

j_call v_call clone_size d_call cdr3_aa cdr3_nt
TRBJ2-7 TRBV4-1 once - CASSLLGVWDELYF TGCGCCAGCAGCCTCCTAGGGGTATGGGACGAGCTATACTTC
TRBJ2-5 TRBV10-3 - - CTISAASGSQETQYF TGTACCATCAGTGCTGCCTCGGGGTCCCAAGAGACCCAGTACTTC
TRBJ2-5 TRBV2 many - CASSENQETQYF TGTGCCAGCAGTGAAAACCAAGAGACCCAGTACTTC
TRBJ2-2 TRBV30 - TRBD2 CAWTVQAGDTGELFF TGTGCCTGGACTGTACAAGCGGGAGACACCGGGGAGCTGTTTTTT
TRBJ2-3 TRBV5-4 medium-sized - CASRVVGLRGDTQYF TGTGCCAGCAGGGTAGTGGGACTTCGCGGTGATACGCAGTATTTT
TRBJ2-3 TRBV11-3 - TRBD2 CTSSPGGLQGGMQYF TGTACCAGCAGCCCGGGAGGACTCCAGGGCGGAATGCAGTATTTT
TRBJ1-6 TRBV28 - - CAGSPWNDYNSPLHF TGTGCCGGCAGTCCGTGGAATGATTATAATTCACCCCTCCACTTT
TRBJ1-6 TRBV6-2/TRBV6-3 few TRBD1 CASIYLGTVDSPLHF TGTGCCAGCATTTACCTCGGGACAGTTGATTCACCCCTCCACTTT
TRBJ2-5 TRBV11-2 - - CPNSPAGGQETQYF TGTCCCAACAGCCCGGCCGGGGGCCAAGAGACCCAGTACTTC
TRBJ2-2 TRBV13 - TRBD2 CASSLRLAGGPGDLFF TGTGCCAGCAGCTTAAGACTAGCGGGAGGACCCGGGGACCTGTTCTTT
TRBJ2-7 TRBV6-6 - - CTSTREYSYEQYF TGTACCAGCACTCGGGAATATTCCTACGAGCAGTACTTC
TRBJ2-5 TRBV11-2 - - CANRFDRGPRTQYF TGTGCCAACAGATTTGACCGGGGCCCGCGGACCCAGTACTTC
TRBJ2-7 TRBV4-1 - TRBD2 CASSQDFSGTPHEQYF TGCGCCAGCAGCCAAGATTTTAGCGGGACCCCCCACGAGCAGTACTTC
TRBJ2-7 TRBV11-2 - TRBD2 CACSLTQAGASEQYF TGTGCATGCAGCTTAACCCAAGCGGGGGCTAGCGAGCAGTACTTC
TRBJ1-2 TRBV29-1 once - CSVTPRLHGAFGYTF TGCAGCGTGACCCCCCGCCTACATGGAGCTTTTGGCTACACCTTC
TRBJ1-5 TRBV12-3/TRBV12-4 - - CASSPLRGYTQHF TGTGCCAGCAGTCCACTTCGGGGATATACGCAGCATTTT
TRBJ2-1 TRBV11-3 - - CASSLGFSNNEQSF TGTGCCAGCAGCTTAGGCTTCTCGAATAATGAGCAGTCCTTC
TRBJ2-2 TRBV12-3/TRBV12-4 once - CARSQLCRELFF TGTGCCAGAAGCCAACTGTGCAGGGAGCTGTTTTTT
TRBJ2-7 TRBV6-2/TRBV6-3 large TRBD2 CASSTPTSGGYEQYF TGTGCCAGCAGCACTCCGACTAGCGGAGGGTACGAGCAGTACTTC
TRBJ2-3 TRBV6-1 - - CTSSDWVDTQYF TGTACCAGCAGTGATTGGGTAGATACGCAGTATTTT
TRBJ2-3 TRBV19 few - CATTVQDTQYF TGTGCCACTACGGTCCAAGATACGCAGTATTTT
TRBJ1-2 TRBV4-3 - - CASSQDVKGSYGYTF TGCGCCAGTAGTCAAGATGTGAAGGGGAGCTATGGCTACACCTTC
TRBJ2-5 TRBV12-3/TRBV12-4 large - CASSSERTGETQYF TGTGCCAGCAGTTCAGAGCGTACCGGGGAGACCCAGTACTTC
TRBJ2-6 TRBV5-1 - - CASGVKGAQANVLTF TGCGCCAGCGGCGTAAAAGGGGCGCAGGCCAACGTCCTGACTTTC
TRBJ1-1 TRBV29-1 large - CSVRAGWGMNTEAFF TGCAGCGTTCGGGCGGGGTGGGGAATGAACACTGAAGCTTTCTTT
TRBJ2-7 TRBV29-1 - TRBD1 CSVDGTGYEQCF TGCAGCGTTGACGGGACAGGATACGAGCAATGCTTC
TRBJ2-2 TRBV11-2 - - CTSNTDSDTGDLFF TGTACCAGCAACACAGACTCGGACACCGGGGACCTGTTTTTT
TRBJ2-1 TRBV19 - TRBD2 CASAGLAPYNEQLF TGTGCTAGCGCGGGACTAGCGCCATACAATGAGCAGCTCTTC
TRBJ1-1 TRBV5-5 - - CTSTHRQNTEAFF TGTACCAGCACTCATAGGCAGAACACTGAAGCTTTCTTT
TRBJ2-7 TRBV2 few TRBD1 CASNTPGQVYEQYF TGTGCCAGCAATACTCCGGGACAGGTCTACGAGCAGTACTTC
TRBJ2-7 TRBV7-8 - - CASNLTLGYEQYF TGTGCCAGCAACTTGACTCTCGGGTACGAGCAGTACTTC